These 32 T cell receptor beta chains share one sample of origin, sequenced in a study of blood T cell repertoires in COVID-19. This table comes from immunoSEQ multiplex PCR, and its TCRdb copy is limited to in-frame clones, with some not included. The sample has more than 110,000 clones; about 87% are singletons. Sequenced input: peripheral blood. The receptors come from a woman aged 40 to 55 with acute or convalescent COVID-19.

This clone has only one observation. The chain has TRBV6-5 and TRBJ1-6, with D possibly TRBD1 on 6 matching bases. Trimming took off 4 bases at V and 8 bases at J, with 12 bases between the two ends. Per the germline V gene, CDR1 is MNHEY and CDR2 is SVGAGI. The CDR3 consists of 14 residues. CDR3 sequence (DNA): TGTGCCAGCAGTTCGCCGACAGGTTATTCACCCCTCCACTTT. This codes for CASSSPTGYSPLHF.

The V gene is TRBV19, the J gene TRBJ1-5; TRBD1 matches 7 bases. Germline-derived CDR1 and CDR2 are LNHDA and SQIVND (reference sequence). The CDR3 sequence is 15 residues long. With 4 bases clipped from V and 7 bases from J, the junction kept 10 bases outside the gene matches. CDR3 sequence (DNA): TGTGCCAGTAGTAACGGGTTGACAGGGAACCAGCCCCAGCATTTT. Translation: CASSNGLTGNQPQHF.

The rearrangement joins TRBV27 to TRBJ2-2; 10 positions match TRBD1. Germline-derived CDR1 and CDR2 are MNHEY and SMNVEV (reference sequence). The length of the CDR3 is 17 residues. V dropped 10 bases and J dropped 0; count of bases not matched to a gene: 11. CDR3 amino acids: CATIGTGAFANTGELFF. CDR3 sequence (DNA): TGTGCCACCATCGGGACAGGGGCGTTCGCGAACACCGGGGAGCTGTTTTTT.

This clone showed up just once. The gene calls are TRBV2 and TRBJ1-5, with 9 positions matching TRBD1. The CDR3 runs to 13 residues. V lost 10 bases, J lost 5 bases, and 6 bases stayed unmatched. Germline-derived CDR1 and CDR2 are SNHLY and FYNNEI. CDR3 bases: TGTGCCACCCAAGGACAGGGGTATCAGCCCCAGCATTTT. Translating it yields CATQGQGYQPQHF.

The gene calls are TRBV3-1 (or the pseudogene TRBV3-2) and TRBJ1-6; TRBD1 matches at 7 bases. CDR3 length: 12 residues. Germline V gene sequence: CDR1 LGHDT, CDR2 YNNKEL (reference sequence). V dropped 6 bases and J dropped 8; count of bases not matched to a gene: 1. The CDR3: CASRDRHSPLHF. CDR3 nucleotide sequence: TGTGCCAGCAGGGACAGGCATTCACCCCTCCACTTT.

This rearrangement joins TRBV3-1 (or the pseudogene TRBV3-2) to TRBJ1-2; possibly TRBD1 for D (6 bases). Germline lookup yields CDR1 LGHDT and CDR2 YNNKEL (reference sequence). This CDR3 contains 15 residues. V lost 2 bases to trimming and J lost 5 bases, with 15 bases between them. CDR3 loop: CASSQPKQGSYGYTF. The DNA for the CDR3 is TGTGCCAGCAGCCAACCTAAACAGGGATCTTATGGCTACACCTTC.

This sequence joins TRBV7-3 and TRBJ2-3, with D maybe TRBD2 (7 bases). The CDR3 totals 15 residues. Germline loops: CDR1 SGHTA, CDR2 FQGTGA. V gave up 5 bases and J gave up 4 bases, with 16 bases separating them. CDR3 DNA sequence: TGTGCCAGCAGCGTACGGGGGGCTGGCGCAGATACGCAGTATTTT. Encoded protein: CASSVRGAGADTQYF.

The genes are TRBV16 and TRBJ1-1, with 10 positions matching TRBD1. The CDR3 totals 18 residues. Germline values: CDR1 KGHSY, CDR2 FQNENV. V shed 2 bases, J shed 0 bases, and the junction held 9 bases outside the gene matches. The CDR3 loop is CASSQRQGAPGVNTEAFF. CDR3 coding DNA: TGTGCCAGCAGCCAAAGACAGGGGGCGCCGGGTGTGAACACTGAAGCTTTCTTT.

The CDR3 region has the DNA TGTGCCATCAGTGAGGGGGGACAGGCTAGCTATGGCTACACCTTC. Protein product: CAISEGGQASYGYTF. V gene TRBV10-3 combines with J gene TRBJ1-2; 8 bases map to TRBD1. The V gene's germline CDR1 is ENHRY and CDR2 SYGVKD. The CDR3 is made up of 15 amino acids. The J segment lost 4 bases and the V segment lost 2 bases, leaving 6 bases of the junction unmatched.

The V and J genes are TRBV7-8 and TRBJ2-2; 7 nucleotides align to TRBD2. Germline V gene data show CDR1 as SGHVS and CDR2 as FQNEAQ. The CDR3 length is 16 residues. V gave up 4 bases and J gave up 4 bases; unmatched junction bases: 9. The CDR3 loop is CASSSSPGLFTGELFF. CDR3 coding DNA: TGTGCCAGCAGCTCCTCGCCGGGACTATTCACCGGGGAGCTGTTTTTT. The variable domain in full, with the rest retrieved from reference TRBV7-8 and TRBJ2-2, is GAGVSQSPRYKVAKRGQDVALRCDPISGHVSLFWYQQALGQGPEFLTYFQNEAQLDKSGLPSDRFFAERPEGSVSTLKIQRTQQEDSAVYLCASSSSPGLFTGELFFGEGSRLTVL.

The chain employs TRBV28 and TRBJ1-2; D is perhaps TRBD1 (6 bases). Trimming stripped 6 bases from V and 5 bases from J, with 13 bases between. Looked up from germline, CDR1 is MDHEN and CDR2 is SYDVKM. CDR3 size: 13 residues. For the CDR3, the DNA is TGTGCCAGCAGGGCGACAGGTCCTTATGGCTACACCTTC. Its translation is CASRATGPYGYTF.

This clone was detected once. The chain links TRBV29-1 to TRBJ2-2; a weak D match, TRBD1 (6 bases). The CDR3 runs to 16 residues. V shed 0 bases and J shed 0 bases, with 11 bases lying between them. Germline CDR1 and CDR2: SQVTM and ANQGSEA. The CDR3 loop reads CSVEDQGKSNTGELFF. CDR3 sequence (DNA): TGCAGCGTTGAAGATCAGGGGAAATCGAACACCGGGGAGCTGTTTTTT.

V gene TRBV7-8 combines with J gene TRBJ2-7; 8 nucleotides align to TRBD2. Per germline, CDR1 SGHVS and CDR2 FQNEAQ. This CDR3 comprises 15 residues. The V gene end was trimmed by 2 bases and the J gene end by 8 bases; junction bases not matched to a gene: 11. In nucleotides, the CDR3 is TGTGCCAGCAGCTTATTACCGGCGGGAGGTACAAAGCAGTACTTC. Translation: CASSLLPAGGTKQYF.

This sequence joins TRBV6-6 and TRBJ1-6, with a possible D match to TRBD1 (5 bases). Germline values: CDR1 MNHNY, CDR2 SVGAGI (reference sequence). CDR3 size: 15 residues. Trimming took 5 bases from V and 7 from J, leaving 15 bases between them. CDR3 nucleotides: TGTGCCAGCAGTCCTCCCGGGACTCGGAATTCACCCCTCCACTTT. Its translation: CASSPPGTRNSPLHF.

This clone was detected only once. V is TRBV4-3 and J is TRBJ1-1, with D uncertain. V lost 1 base and J lost 3, with 9 bases in between. Looked up from germline, CDR1 is LGHNA and CDR2 is YSLEER. CDR3 length: 14 amino acids. CDR3 nucleotide sequence: TGCGCCAGCAGCCAAGGGGCCCGGTACACTGAAGCTTTCTTT. Amino acid sequence: CASSQGARYTEAFF.

The chain recombines TRBV19 with TRBJ2-4; TRBD1 is a possible D gene (5 bases). Trimming took 3 bases from V and 0 from J, leaving 6 bases between them. The length of the CDR3 is 14 residues. Germline CDR1 LNHDA, CDR2 SQIVND (reference sequence). The CDR3 coding sequence is TGTGCCAGTAGTATGGGGCTAGCCAAAAACATTCAGTACTTC. It specifies CASSMGLAKNIQYF.

The chain employs TRBV9 and TRBJ1-1; TRBD1 aligns across 10 bases. Germline V gene lookup returns CDR1 SGDLS and CDR2 YYNGEE. Trimming cost V 0 bases and J 3 bases; bases outside gene matches: 2. The CDR3 spans 15 residues. CDR3 bases: TGTGCCAGCAGCGTAGCGGGGACAGGGGACACTGAAGCTTTCTTT. Residues: CASSVAGTGDTEAFF. The full variable domain, in which reference TRBV9 and TRBJ1-1 provide the parts outside the CDR3, is DSGVTQTPKHLITATGQRVTLRCSPRSGDLSVYWYQQSLDQGLQFLIQYYNGEERAKGNILERFSAQQFPDLHSELNLSSLELGDSALYFCASSVAGTGDTEAFFGQGTRLTVV.

V gene TRBV11-2 combines with J gene TRBJ2-1, with D possibly being TRBD1 (6 bases). There are 16 residues in the CDR3. The germline V gene has CDR1 SGHAT and CDR2 FQNNGV. V lost 0 bases and J lost 1, with 10 bases in between. The CDR3 loop reads CASSLDHRASYNEQFF. DNA for the CDR3: TGTGCCAGCAGCTTAGATCACAGGGCGTCCTACAATGAGCAGTTCTTC. Complete variable domain (other parts from reference TRBV11-2 and TRBJ2-1): EAGVAQSPRYKIIEKRQSVAFWCNPISGHATLYWYQQILGQGPKLLIQFQNNGVVDDSQLPKDRFSAERLKGVDSTLKIQPAKLEDSAVYLCASSLDHRASYNEQFFGPGTRLTVL.

This sequence joins TRBV18 and TRBJ2-7, with a tentative D call TRBD2 (6 bases). Trimming cost V 3 bases and J 1 base, with 7 bases left between them. The germline gives CDR1 KGHSH, CDR2 LQKENI. This CDR3 contains 13 residues. The CDR3 coding sequence is TGTGCCAGCTCACCCGGGACTTCCTACGAGCAGTACTTC. Its translation: CASSPGTSYEQYF.

The chain couples TRBV2 to TRBJ1-2, with D possibly matching TRBD1 (6 bases). Between the trimmed V and J ends, which lost 11 bases and 6 bases, there was a span of 13 bases. The length of the CDR3 is 11 residues. Germline CDR1 and CDR2: SNHLY and FYNNEI. The CDR3 sequence is CASRTENGYTF. DNA of the CDR3: TGTGCCTCAAGGACAGAGAATGGCTACACCTTC.

The chain is built from TRBV5-1 and TRBJ2-1; weak D call: TRBD2 (7 bases). Germline CDR1 reads SGHRS; CDR2 reads YFSETQ. This CDR3 has 13 amino acids. V shed 7 bases and J shed 8 bases, with 16 bases lying between them. The CDR3 nucleotides are TGCGCCAGCTCCTGGGGGGGCAGCGATGAGCAGTTCTTC. It codes for CASSWGGSDEQFF.

This chain links TRBV6-5 with TRBJ1-4; D might be TRBD1 (5 bases). CDR1 and CDR2 (germline): MNHEY, SVGAGI. Trimming took 8 bases from V and 8 from J, leaving 21 bases between them. The CDR3 consists of 15 residues. CDR3 sequence reads: CASGFSAGRREKLFF. CDR3 nucleotide sequence: TGTGCCAGCGGATTCTCCGCGGGACGTAGGGAAAAACTGTTTTTT.

The V and J genes are TRBV4-1 and TRBJ1-1; TRBD1 agrees at 7 bases. The J segment lost 10 bases and the V segment lost 4 bases, leaving 6 bases of the junction unmatched. The germline V gene has CDR1 MGHRA and CDR2 YSYEKL. This CDR3 contains 12 residues. The CDR3 here is CASSLTGARAFF. CDR3 sequence (DNA): TGCGCCAGCAGCCTCACAGGGGCGAGAGCTTTCTTT.

CDR3 sequence (DNA): TGTGCCATCAGTGAGTCTGGCCAGAACACAGATACGCAGTATTTT. Its protein is CAISESGQNTDTQYF. The chain is built from TRBV10-3 and TRBJ2-3, with D uncertain. The ends were cut back, 0 bases at V and 2 bases at J, with 9 bases in the middle. The CDR3 sequence is 15 residues long. Per germline, CDR1 ENHRY and CDR2 SYGVKD.

The chain has TRBV30 and TRBJ1-2; 8 bases align to TRBD1. Germline values: CDR1 GTSNPN, CDR2 SVGIG (reference sequence). After removal of 7 bases from V and 8 bases from J, the junction contained 9 bases not matched to a gene. This CDR3 contains 12 residues. The DNA for the CDR3 is TGTGCCTCGCTCAGGGGGCGAGAGGGCTACACCTTC. Translation: CASLRGREGYTF. Combining the CDR3 with reference TRBV30 and TRBJ1-2 gives the whole variable domain SQTIHQWPATLVQPVGSPLSLECTVEGTSNPNLYWYRQAAGRGLQLLFYSVGIGQISSEVPQNLSASRPQDRQFILSSKKLLLSDSGFYLCASLRGREGYTFGSGTRLTVV.

There are a few counts of this clone. This chain links TRBV29-1 with TRBJ2-5; 7 bases map to TRBD2. Per the germline V gene, CDR1 is SQVTM and CDR2 is ANQGSEA. V lost 2 bases, J lost 1 base, and 7 bases stayed unmatched. This CDR3 has 15 amino acids. CDR3 in DNA: TGCAGCGTTGAATCACCAAGACTAGCCCAAGAGACCCAGTACTTC. This translates into CSVESPRLAQETQYF.

The chain carries TRBV4-3 and TRBJ2-6; the match to TRBD1 covers 7 bases. The CDR3 sequence is 18 residues long. Germline loops: CDR1 LGHNA, CDR2 YSLEER. The J segment lost 0 bases and the V segment lost 5 bases, leaving 10 bases of the junction unmatched. CDR3 protein: CASSISEQGSSGANVLTF. CDR3 DNA: TGCGCCAGCAGCATATCAGAACAGGGGTCCTCTGGGGCCAACGTCCTGACTTTC.

This chain connects TRBV28 to TRBJ1-3; maybe TRBD1 (5 bases). The V end was cut by 1 base, the J end by 0 bases, with 13 bases between. Per germline, CDR1 MDHEN and CDR2 SYDVKM. The CDR3 spans 17 residues. CDR3 amino acids: CASSLSLTGGSGNTIYF. In DNA, the CDR3 is TGTGCCAGCAGTTTATCTTTGACCGGGGGCTCTGGAAACACCATATATTTT.

The V and J genes are TRBV18 and TRBJ1-5; D remains unclear. Deletions cut 1 base from V and 0 bases from J, with 4 bases between. The CDR3 spans 14 residues. Germline CDR1 KGHSH, CDR2 LQKENI. CDR3 in DNA: TGTGCCAGCTCACCACTCTTTAGCAATCAGCCCCAGCATTTT. Translating it yields CASSPLFSNQPQHF.

V gene TRBV3-1 (or the pseudogene TRBV3-2) combines with J gene TRBJ2-1; maybe TRBD2 (5 bases). The CDR3 is made up of 19 amino acids. Germline V gene lookup returns CDR1 LGHDT and CDR2 YNNKEL (reference sequence). Trimming took off 0 bases at V and 0 bases at J, with 18 bases between the two ends. This chain's CDR3 is CASSQERDRALSSYNEQFF. The CDR3 DNA sequence: TGTGCCAGCAGCCAAGAACGGGATAGGGCGTTAAGCTCCTACAATGAGCAGTTCTTC.

This rearrangement joins TRBV19 to TRBJ1-1, with TRBD1 matching 7 bases. V trimming: 7 bases; J trimming: 7 bases; junction bases outside the gene matches: 9. Germline-derived CDR1 and CDR2 are LNHDA and SQIVND (reference sequence). The CDR3 is 13 residues long. The CDR3 sequence: CASTKRGQIEAFF. For the CDR3, the DNA is TGTGCCAGTACCAAAAGGGGACAGATTGAAGCTTTCTTT.

The chain couples TRBV19 to TRBJ1-2, with D perhaps matching TRBD1 (5 bases). CDR3 length equals 15 residues. V lost 5 bases and J 0 bases, leaving 13 bases between the germline ends. CDR1 and CDR2 (germline): LNHDA, SQIVND (reference sequence). CDR3: CASSFRGIANYGYTF. CDR3 DNA: TGTGCCAGTAGTTTCCGGGGGATAGCTAACTATGGCTACACCTTC.